This T cell receptor beta chain derives from a study of blood T cell repertoires in COVID-19. Measured with immunoSEQ multiplex PCR; TCRdb has only the in-frame clones, and not every one. The repertoire holds tens of thousands of clones, approximately 79% seen once, with about 16% in the top ten. Germline V gives CDR1 PRHDT, CDR2 FYEKMQ (reference sequence). The CDR3 consists of 13 residues. V dropped 4 bases and J dropped 0 bases, with 7 bases sitting between them. This TCR was recovered from an elderly man with active COVID-19. The sequencing input was peripheral blood. The chain recombines TRBV13 with TRBJ2-7; D is unresolved. This chain's CDR3 is CASSSYSSYEQYF. The DNA for the CDR3 is TGTGCCAGCAGCTCCTACAGCTCCTACGAGCAGTACTTC.